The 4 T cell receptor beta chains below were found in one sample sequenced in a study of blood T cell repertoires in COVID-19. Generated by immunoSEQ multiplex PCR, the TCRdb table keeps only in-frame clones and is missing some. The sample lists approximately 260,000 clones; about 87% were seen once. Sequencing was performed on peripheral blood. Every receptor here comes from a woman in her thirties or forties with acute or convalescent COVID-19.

This CDR3 is CASSQDTGLAGGQETQYF. The CDR3 DNA sequence: TGCGCCAGCAGCCAAGATACGGGACTAGCGGGGGGCCAAGAGACCCAGTACTTC. The rearrangement uses TRBV4-1 and TRBJ2-5; 15 nucleotides line up with TRBD2. The CDR3 length is 18 residues. CDR1 is MGHRA, CDR2 YSYEKL, per germline. The V segment lost 0 bases and the J segment 1 base; nucleotides outside the gene matches: 3.

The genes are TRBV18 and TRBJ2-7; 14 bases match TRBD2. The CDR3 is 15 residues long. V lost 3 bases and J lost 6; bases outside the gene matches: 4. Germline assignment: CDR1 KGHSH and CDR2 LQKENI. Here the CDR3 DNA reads TGTGCCAGCTCACCTGGGACTAGCGGGGGCCTCGAGCAGTACGTC. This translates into CASSPGTSGGLEQYV.

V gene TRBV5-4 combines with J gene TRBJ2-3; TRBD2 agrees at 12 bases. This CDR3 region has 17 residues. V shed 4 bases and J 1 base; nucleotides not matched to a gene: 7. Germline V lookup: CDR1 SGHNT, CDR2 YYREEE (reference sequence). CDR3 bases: TGTGCCAGCAGCGGGCCGACTAGCGGGGGCCGCACAGATACGCAGTATTTT. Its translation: CASSGPTSGGRTDTQYF.

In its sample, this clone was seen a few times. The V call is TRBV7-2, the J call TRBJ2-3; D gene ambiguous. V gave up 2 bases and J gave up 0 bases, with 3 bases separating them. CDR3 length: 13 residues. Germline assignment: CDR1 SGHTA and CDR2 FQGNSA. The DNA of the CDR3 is TGTGCCAGCAGCTTACAGAGCACAGATACGCAGTATTTT. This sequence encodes CASSLQSTDTQYF.